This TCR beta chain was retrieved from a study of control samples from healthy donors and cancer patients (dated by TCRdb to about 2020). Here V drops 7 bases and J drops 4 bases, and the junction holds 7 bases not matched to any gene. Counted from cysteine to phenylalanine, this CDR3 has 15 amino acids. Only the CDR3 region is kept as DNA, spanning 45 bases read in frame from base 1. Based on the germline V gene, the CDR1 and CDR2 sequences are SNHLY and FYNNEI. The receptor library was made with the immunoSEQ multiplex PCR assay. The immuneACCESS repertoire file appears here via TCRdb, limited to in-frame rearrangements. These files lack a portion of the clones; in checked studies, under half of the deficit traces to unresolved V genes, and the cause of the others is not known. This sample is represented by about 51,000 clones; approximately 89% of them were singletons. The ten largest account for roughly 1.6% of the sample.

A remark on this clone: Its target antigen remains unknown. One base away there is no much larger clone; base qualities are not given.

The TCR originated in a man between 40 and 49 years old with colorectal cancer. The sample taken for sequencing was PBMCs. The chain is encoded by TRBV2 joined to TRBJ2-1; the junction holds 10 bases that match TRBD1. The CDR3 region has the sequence CASKRGTGEYNEQFF. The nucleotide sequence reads TGTGCCAGCAAGAGGGGGACAGGGGAATACAATGAGCAGTTCTTC.